The 2 T cell receptor beta chains given below trace back to one sample, sequenced in a study of blood T cell repertoires in COVID-19. Sequencing was performed with immunoSEQ multiplex PCR; in TCRdb, only in-frame clones are kept and a portion is missing. This table holds roughly 350,000 clones, around 85% found once. Sequenced: peripheral blood. All receptors derive from a woman aged 18-35 years with acute or convalescent COVID-19.

The rearrangement links TRBV19 to TRBJ1-3; 8 bases align to TRBD1. Trimming removed 5 bases from V and 2 bases from J; junction bases left unmatched: 11. CDR3 size: 17 residues. CDR1 LNHDA and CDR2 SQIVND come from the germline V gene (reference sequence). CDR3 sequence reads: CASSPYDRGGPGNTIYF. DNA of the CDR3: TGTGCCAGTAGTCCGTACGACAGGGGTGGACCTGGAAACACCATATATTTT.

V is TRBV7-3 and J is TRBJ2-1; 8 bases are shared with TRBD2. Looked up from germline, CDR1 is SGHTA and CDR2 is FQGTGA. The CDR3 contains 15 residues. V lost 5 bases to trimming and J lost 8 bases; unmatched junction nucleotides: 11. The CDR3 sequence: CASSPPGGAGDEQFF. The CDR3 region has the DNA TGTGCCAGCAGCCCCCCGGGGGGAGCGGGAGATGAGCAGTTCTTC.